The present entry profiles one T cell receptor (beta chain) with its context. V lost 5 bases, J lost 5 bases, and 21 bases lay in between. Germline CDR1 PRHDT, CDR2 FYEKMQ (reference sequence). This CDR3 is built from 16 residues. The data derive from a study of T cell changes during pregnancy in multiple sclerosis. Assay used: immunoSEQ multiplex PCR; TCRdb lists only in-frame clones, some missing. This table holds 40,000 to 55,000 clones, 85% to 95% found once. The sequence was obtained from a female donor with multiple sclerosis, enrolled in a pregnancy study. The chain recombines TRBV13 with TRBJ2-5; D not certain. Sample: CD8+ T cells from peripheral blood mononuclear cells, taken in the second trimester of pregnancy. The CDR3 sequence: CASSTTSLPDFETQYF. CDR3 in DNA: TGTGCCAGCAGCACGACCAGCCTTCCCGACTTTGAGACCCAGTACTTC. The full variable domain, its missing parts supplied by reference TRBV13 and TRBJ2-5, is AAGVIQSPRHLIKEKRETATLKCYPIPRHDTVYWYQQGPGQDPQFLISFYEKMQSDKGSIPDRFSAQQFSDYHSELNMSSLELGDSALYFCASSTTSLPDFETQYFGPGTRLLVL.